This T cell receptor (beta chain) was found in a study of naive and memory T cell subsets. Comments on this clonotype: The antigen remains undetermined.

Two oligonucleotides, mixed equimolar, formed the beta constant-region primer covering TRBC1 and TRBC2. Ligated cDNA was amplified by four rounds of PCR with nested alpha and beta constant-region primers and SP2. Each CDR3 protein is one row after TCRdb ran MiXCR on the UMI-ligation and nested PCR reads. The table records approximately 140,000 distinct CDR3 sequences, approximately 20% of them present only once. Overall study results and limits: TCR abundance followed a power law differing between naive and memory subsets. A few larger clonotypes appeared in naive repertoires, especially CD8, possibly memory cells re-expressing CD45RA. Naive and memory repertoire findings lacked a ground truth for validation. Over 85% of naive TCR sequences appeared only once, unlike memory subsets.

The CDR3 sequence is 15 residues long. Trimming cost V 4 bases and J 3 bases; bases outside gene matches: 8. The germline gives CDR1 SGHNT, CDR2 YYREEE (reference sequence). The TCR was taken from a human donor in good health. Material for sequencing was naive CD8+ T cells from blood. The chain recombines TRBV5-4 with TRBJ2-7, with 9 positions matching TRBD2. DNA for the CDR3: TGTGCCAGCAGCAACCACGCTAGCGGGATCTACGAGCAGTACTTC. This translates into CASSNHASGIYEQYF. Using reference TRBV5-4 and TRBJ2-7 for the parts outside the CDR3, the full variable domain is ETGVTQSPTHLIKTRGQQVTLRCSSQSGHNTVSWYQQALGQGPQFIFQYYREEENGRGNFPPRFSGLQFPNYSSELNVNALELDDSALYLCASSNHASGIYEQYFGPGTRLTVT.